The subject of this entry is one T cell receptor (beta chain). The antigen it binds to is not known. The input lacks base qualities; no much larger clone sits a single base away. In the germline V gene, CDR1 corresponds to SGHTA and CDR2 to FQGNSA. The CDR3, cysteine through phenylalanine, is 15 amino acids long. Only CDR3 DNA remains: 45 bases, in frame from the first base. Cut back by 5 bases and 0 bases, the V and J ends lie 11 bases apart. The collaborating institutions used their own protocols to collect whole blood in K2EDTA tubes. For TCRbeta analysis, collaborators shipped samples as frozen whole blood, isolated PBMCs, or DNA extracted from either of those sample types. This specimen comes from a study of blood T cell repertoires in COVID-19 (dated by TCRdb to 2020 to 2021). Turning to the overall study: Samples from collaborators originated in the United States, Italy and Spain and spanned both the acute and convalescent phases of COVID-19. The repertoires were released in a freely available public database intended as a resource for research on the immune response to SARS-CoV-2. Samples came from the ongoing ImmuneRACE study (first 160 participants) plus 1,254 subjects from 6 global collaborators. The sample metadata nearly always contained a de-identified subject ID, COVID-19 status, age in years and sex. The material from the prospective study consisted of cDNA or gDNA derived from T cells, B-cell-depleted T cells, or PBMCs. The dataset comprised deeply sampled blood TCRbeta repertoires from subjects exposed to, actively infected with, or recovered from COVID-19. HLA class I and class II types, where available, came from metadata supplied by the sample provider rather than from assay-based typing. Findings and caveats that apply to the study as a whole: How much clinical and demographic metadata was included differed by source and by participant, and the metadata was provided uncurated.

The immunoSEQ Assay, a bias-controlled multiplex PCR, was used to amplify TCRbeta CDR3 regions from genomic DNA. As for how the authors treated the data: Nucleated cell counts per sample were estimated from amplification of reference gene primers within the assay. To quantify the absolute abundance of each unique TCRbeta CDR3 rearrangement, sequence reads were collapsed and filtered. For each sample, productive Simpson clonality was calculated by taking the square root of Simpson's diversity index across productive rearrangements. TCRdb re-hosts the immuneACCESS table, in-frame sequences only. Its copies lack some clones; in the studies checked, an unresolved V gene accounts for under half of them, and the cause for the rest is not known. V and J calls and clone size are copied from that table; D and trimming were computed from the DNA. This sample holds some 200,000 clones; 70% to 85% were observed only once. In total, the top ten clones hold about 9% of the sample.

Specimen: peripheral blood. The chain employs TRBV7-2 and TRBJ1-3, and possibly TRBD1, on 5 matching bases. The TCR comes from a man in his fifties or sixties with active or convalescent COVID-19. Read as DNA, the sequence is TGTGCCAGCAGCCCCGACAGCTACTCTGGAAACACCATATATTTT. The resulting protein is CASSPDSYSGNTIYF.